This T cell receptor (beta chain) was documented in a study of blood T cells in healthy people across ages. Study-wide points: Roughly linearly, TCR beta diversity per million T cells fell as age increased. There was a strong correlation between TCR beta diversity and naive T cell percentage. The unknown donor CMV status may have confounded expanded clonotype changes.

The use of a sample-barcoded 5' primer and a J-beta primer mix characterized a second PCR of roughly 7 to 11 cycles. Every sample returned 2.5 million or more CDR3-containing paired-end reads. MiXCR was run by TCRdb on the 5' RACE reads, yielding one entry per CDR3 protein. The repertoire holds some 1,800,000 distinct CDR3 sequences, with more than 35% as singletons. Concerning this clonotype itself: What it binds is not known.

Trimming removed 3 bases from V and 4 bases from J, with 17 bases in between. The CDR3 runs to 15 residues. CDR1 SQVTM and CDR2 ANQGSEA come from the germline V gene. This receptor was taken from a human donor in good health. The sequencing input was blood. The chain has TRBV29-1 and TRBJ2-3, with a tentative D call TRBD2 (6 bases). The CDR3 is CSVDPQGDLPDTQYF. In nucleotides, the CDR3 is TGCAGCGTTGACCCCCAAGGGGACTTACCAGATACGCAGTATTTT.